These 9 T cell receptor beta chains came from one sample sequenced in a study of blood T cell repertoires in COVID-19. The protocol was immunoSEQ multiplex PCR, while the TCRdb copy is restricted to in-frame clones and leaves out a portion. Of about 270,000 clones listed, about nine tenths are singletons. Sequenced sample: PBMCs or T cells enriched from blood (not recorded which). The receptor source for this set is a woman aged 45-59 years who had recovered from COVID-19.

The chain links TRBV19 to TRBJ2-7; maybe TRBD1 (5 bases). This CDR3 spans 17 amino acids. V was trimmed by 3 bases and J by 3 bases, leaving 21 bases between them. Germline loops: CDR1 LNHDA, CDR2 SQIVND (reference sequence). The CDR3 nucleotides are TGTGCCAGTAGTATCGGTTGGTGGAGACAGCCCTTCTACGAGCAGTACTTC. Translated: CASSIGWWRQPFYEQYF.

V gene TRBV30 combines with J gene TRBJ2-7, with TRBD1 matching over 10 bases. The CDR3 extends over 16 amino acids. V was clipped by 4 bases and J by 3 bases; unmatched bases: 12. Germline loops: CDR1 GTSNPN, CDR2 SVGIG (reference sequence). The CDR3 loop is CAWKAPGTGVHYEQYF. CDR3 in DNA: TGTGCCTGGAAGGCCCCCGGGACAGGGGTTCACTACGAGCAGTACTTC.

This clone was seen a single time. This sequence joins TRBV3-1 (or the pseudogene TRBV3-2) and TRBJ2-7; a weak D match, TRBD2 (5 bases). Trimming cost V 4 bases and J 1 base, with 11 bases left between them. The CDR3 sequence is 14 residues long. CDR1 is LGHDT and CDR2 is YNNKEL in the germline V gene (reference sequence). The CDR3 sequence is CASSRSRGSYEQYF. As DNA, the CDR3 is TGTGCCAGCAGCCGTTCCCGGGGTTCCTACGAGCAGTACTTC.

This clone was seen only once. The chain uses TRBV18 and TRBJ2-7, with a possible D match to TRBD2 (5 bases). Germline CDR1 is KGHSH and CDR2 is LQKENI. Trimming took 2 bases from V and 2 from J, leaving 13 bases between them. This CDR3 region has 15 residues. The CDR3 coding sequence is TGTGCCAGCTCACCATCAGCGGACGGGACCTACGAGCAGTACTTC. Translation gives CASSPSADGTYEQYF.

The V gene is TRBV6-6, the J gene TRBJ2-1, with 8 bases fitting TRBD2. The V and J ends lost 6 bases and 10 bases, in that order; junction bases with no gene match: 17. Germline values: CDR1 MNHNY, CDR2 SVGAGI (reference sequence). The CDR3 length is 16 residues. The CDR3 here is CASRSPTSGPWIEQFF. The CDR3 DNA reads TGTGCCAGCAGATCCCCCACTAGCGGCCCGTGGATAGAGCAGTTCTTC.

This rearrangement joins TRBV4-3 to TRBJ2-7; TRBD2 is a possible D gene (6 bases). CDR3 length equals 15 residues. Trimming took off 4 bases at V and 0 bases at J, with 13 bases between the two ends. Per the germline V gene, CDR1 is LGHNA and CDR2 is YSLEER. In DNA form, the CDR3 reads TGCGCCAGCAGCCGAGAGGGCGGGACCTCCTACGAGCAGTACTTC. This codes for CASSREGGTSYEQYF.

As DNA, the CDR3 is TGTGCCAGCAGTGAGGGCGGGAGCTGGAATGAGCAGTTCTTC. Translating it yields CASSEGGSWNEQFF. The V and J genes are TRBV2 and TRBJ2-1; 7 bases match TRBD2. Germline V gene lookup returns CDR1 SNHLY and CDR2 FYNNEI. V lost 3 bases, J lost 7 bases, and 6 bases stayed unmatched. The CDR3 runs to 14 residues.

The chain uses TRBV27 and TRBJ1-5; TRBD1 agrees at 9 bases. This CDR3 has 14 residues. CDR1 and CDR2 (germline): MNHEY, SMNVEV (reference sequence). The junction had 3 bases not matched to a gene; V was cut back by 4 bases and J by 5 bases. The CDR3 bases are TGTGCCAGCAGTTCGGGACAGGGCTATCAGCCCCAGCATTTT. Amino acid sequence: CASSSGQGYQPQHF.

The V and J genes are TRBV29-1 and TRBJ2-3; TRBD1 might be the D (6 bases). Germline lookup yields CDR1 SQVTM and CDR2 ANQGSEA. The CDR3 loop spans 15 amino acids. V lost 2 bases and J 3 bases, leaving 15 bases between the germline ends. CDR3: CSVESPQGLTDTQYF. DNA for the CDR3: TGCAGCGTTGAAAGCCCACAGGGTTTGACAGATACGCAGTATTTT.